This TCR beta chain appears in the sequencing data of a study of shared clonotypes between healthy human individuals (dated by TCRdb to 2020 to 2022). With regard to the full study: The cohort comprised a couple of women and a few men aged 18 to 49 years. For each donor, CD4 naive and CD4 memory were each run on three plates, CD8 naive on two plates, and CD8 memory on one plate. The study deeply sequenced blood TCR repertoires of about 5 healthy adults to estimate repertoire size and the extent of clonotype sharing between individuals. To increase sequencing depth and limit assay-specific biases, TCR repertoire library preparation and sequencing were carried out by different laboratories using diverse techniques. Per donor, leukapheresis produced somewhere between about 0.94 and 9 billion PBMCs. Findings and caveats that apply to the study as a whole: Higher generation probabilities were observed for clonotypes shared by all four sorted-subset donors than for non-shared clonotypes. The genetic and exposure-history diversity represented was limited by the small number of donors. Across four donors, roughly 5.4% of naive CD4, around 3.5% of naive CD8, approximately 2.5% of memory CD4, and about 0.4% of memory CD8 clonotypes were shared. Based on pairwise subsampling, the degree of clonotype sharing among donors was expected to be affected by sequencing depth. Incomplete sequencing was indicated by rarefaction of sorted-subset datasets, despite the large sequencing depth. Sampling was restricted to blood, and TCR repertoires in tissues likely differ from the TCR repertoires found in blood. Larger estimated clonotype richness was generally found for naive subsets than for memory subsets.

As to this clone: Its antigen is currently not known. It has no much larger one-base neighbor in the sample; base qualities were not kept. The same CDR3 is also encoded by other DNA sequences in this sample.

From cysteine to phenylalanine, the CDR3 is 14 amino acids long. CDR3 DNA only is kept here, 42 bases in frame from base 1. CDR1 and CDR2 are read off the germline V gene as SGDLS and YYNGEE. V loses 0 bases of germline sequence and J loses 6 bases, and the interval between the two ends is 9 bases. The donors were healthy, HIV-negative adults with no recently reported acute infections or vaccinations. Every donor was a Caucasian adult living in Nashville, Tennessee, USA. Magnetic negative selection was used to enrich CD4+ T cells, after which naive cells were positively selected on CD45RA and the negative fraction became the memory subset. Blood was collected by leukapheresis, and PBMCs were isolated by Ficoll-Histopaque density gradient centrifugation and then cryopreserved in liquid nitrogen vapor phase. Analytical flow cytometry was used to check the purity and quantity of each magnetically sorted T cell population. Genomic DNA was isolated from each sorted fraction and quantified by UV absorbance on a Nanodrop 2000c.

Using the deep immunoSEQ assay, multiplex PCR amplified TCR CDR3 regions from genomic DNA. For each cell subset, the extracted genomic DNA was distributed evenly across all wells of several immunoSEQ 96-well plates, and each plate served as one replicate. Each replicate PCR for sorted subsets received approximately 220 ng genomic DNA, equal to roughly 30,000 T cell genomes. Purified libraries were measured with a Qubit 3.0 fluorometer, size-checked on a Bioanalyzer 2100, and measured again with the KAPA Library Quantification kit. A separate single-read 150-cycle Illumina NextSeq 550 flow cell was used to sequence each immunoSEQ 96-well plate. The paper's data handling went like this. Because only junctional sequences without quality scores were contained in the immunoSEQ output, filtering matching that applied to full-length reads could not be performed. To assign V/J genes and CDR3, sequences were annotated using PyIR, a Python wrapper for IgBLAST v1.9, with IMGT germline references. Reads were removed for weak V/J assignments (E-value above 1e-6), missing CDR3, stop codons, out-of-frame junctions, or ambiguous translated residues. V3J clonotypes were defined as sequences sharing the same inferred V gene, J gene, and CDR3 amino acid sequence. To compute the percentage overlap between repertoires, the number of shared unique clonotypes was divided by the size of the smaller repertoire. Repertoire richness was assessed with RTK rarefaction, the Chao1 estimator, and Recon v2.1 estimates of unobserved clonotypes. Generation probabilities for all TCRbeta clonotypes obtained by the gDNA method from a few donors were computed using OLGA. TCRdb holds this immuneACCESS table with in-frame rearrangements only. Some clones are missing; in checked studies, unresolved V genes explain under half, and the rest has no known cause. That table supplies the V and J calls and clone size; D and trimming were determined from the DNA. This sample is represented by more than 1.2 million clones; 98% of them were singletons. The biggest ten clones account for 0.36% of the sample.

This chain joins TRBV9 to TRBJ2-2, with a tentative D call of TRBD1 or TRBD2, each matching 6 bases. The sequence came from a man aged 30-40 years in good health. Sequenced sample: naive CD4+ T cells sorted from blood. In light of the paper, this sample's cell subset or site label describes: CD45RA+ positively selected. The bases are TGTGCCAGCAGCGTAGTGGGGGGCGCCGGGGAGCTGTTTTTT. Its protein reads: CASSVVGGAGELFF.